This entry features one TCR beta chain sequence. The time point was: patch test 3, about 24 weeks after DPC sensitization. Treatment of the sample: therapeutic diphenylcyclopropenone sensitization with weekly scalp DPC. Germline V CDR1 and CDR2: MNHEY, SVGEGT. J gave up 2 bases and V 2 bases, and 10 bases lay outside the gene matches. The CDR3 extends over 19 amino acids. These data originate in a study of human T cells and chemical hapten exposure. One entry per CDR3 protein, called by TCRdb with MiXCR from the RACE reads. The sample consists of more than 95,000 distinct CDR3 sequences, around 35% of them appearing once.

V usage is TRBV6-2 or TRBV6-3 and J usage is TRBJ2-7; 15 bases agree with TRBD2. This clonotype originated in a man aged 35 to 55 with alopecia areata. Some clones in this sample may be carry-over from other donors' samples. Sequenced here: whole blood, sampled in connection with sensitization to the hapten diphenylcyclopropenone (DPC). The CDR3 coding sequence is TGTGCCAGCAGTTACCGGACTAGCGGGAGGGAACAAGGAACCTACGAGCAGTACGTC. Its translation is CASSYRTSGREQGTYEQYV.